The clone carrying this T cell receptor beta chain was found once. What it binds is not known. The data originate from a study of STAT5B mutations in CD4+ large granular lymphocyte leukemia. Measured with immunoSEQ multiplex PCR; TCRdb has only the in-frame clones, and not every one. The sample carries some 30,000 clones, 71% recorded once. The CDR3 loop spans 15 amino acids. Germline-derived CDR1 and CDR2 are MNHEY and SVGAGI. The J segment lost 0 bases and the V segment lost 6 bases, leaving 5 bases of the junction unmatched. Study-wide results and caveats: Compared with healthy controls (2/35), patient top clones favored TRBV06 (8/27).

The sequencing sample was made of CD4+ T cells from blood buffy coats. The clonotype originates from a human donor in good health. V usage is TRBV6-5 and J usage is TRBJ1-3; TRBD1 matches at 7 bases. The CDR3 region is CASRDRAFSGNTIYF. CDR3 bases: TGTGCCAGCAGAGACAGGGCCTTCTCTGGAAACACCATATATTTT.